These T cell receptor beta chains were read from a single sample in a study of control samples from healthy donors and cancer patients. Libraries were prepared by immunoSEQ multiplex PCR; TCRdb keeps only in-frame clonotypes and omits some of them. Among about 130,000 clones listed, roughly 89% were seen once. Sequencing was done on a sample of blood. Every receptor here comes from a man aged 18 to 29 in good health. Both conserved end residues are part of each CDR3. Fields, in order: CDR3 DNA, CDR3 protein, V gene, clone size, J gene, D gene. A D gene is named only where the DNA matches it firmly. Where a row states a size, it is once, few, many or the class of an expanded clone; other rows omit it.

TGTGCCAGCAGTTACCCGGATGGCTACACCTTC,CASSYPDGYTF,TRBV6-2/TRBV6-3,-,TRBJ1-2,-
TGTGCCAGTAGGGCGGGATATAGCAATCAGCCCCAGCATTTT,CASRAGYSNQPQHF,TRBV19,-,TRBJ1-5,-
TGCGCCAGCAGCCTGTCCCTGGTTGGACTAGCGGACAATGAGCAGTTCTTC,CASSLSLVGLADNEQFF,TRBV5-1,-,TRBJ2-1,TRBD2
TGCAGCGTTGTGGGGCCCACTAATGAAAAACTGTTTTTT,CSVVGPTNEKLFF,TRBV29-1,-,TRBJ1-4,-
TGCAGCGTTGAGCCGCTGGATGAGCAGTTCTTC,CSVEPLDEQFF,TRBV29-1,-,TRBJ2-1,-
TGCAGCGTTTTGGGGGTCCACGAGCAGTACTTC,CSVLGVHEQYF,TRBV29-1,many,TRBJ2-7,-
TGTGCCAGCAGCGTAGGGGGTACTGAAGCTTTCTTT,CASSVGGTEAFF,TRBV9,-,TRBJ1-1,-
TGTGCCAGCAGAATCGGACAGATGAACACTGAAGCTTTCTTT,CASRIGQMNTEAFF,TRBV14,many,TRBJ1-1,-
TGTGCCAGCAGTGACAAGCTCTATGGCTACACCTTC,CASSDKLYGYTF,TRBV2,-,TRBJ1-2,-
TGTGCCAGCAGTTTGGCGGGGGTCTCCTACAATGAGCAGTTCTTC,CASSLAGVSYNEQFF,TRBV6-5,-,TRBJ2-1,TRBD2
TGTGCCAGCAGCTGGACTAGCGGGGGGGCCGCAGATACGCAGTATTTT,CASSWTSGGAADTQYF,TRBV7-9,-,TRBJ2-3,TRBD2
TGTGCCAGCAGCGTAACCAGCCGGGGGGGTAACACCGGGGAGCTGTTTTTT,CASSVTSRGGNTGELFF,TRBV9,-,TRBJ2-2,TRBD2
TGCAGCGTAGCCGGGACTAGCGCCGTCAATGAGCAGTTCTTC,CSVAGTSAVNEQFF,TRBV29-1,-,TRBJ2-1,TRBD2
TGTGCCAGCAGTGTTGGCACAAGCTATGGCTACACCTTC,CASSVGTSYGYTF,TRBV25-1,-,TRBJ1-2,-
TGTGCCAGCAGTGATTTGGGACTAGCGGGGGCTGCACTAGATACGCAGTATTTT,CASSDLGLAGAALDTQYF,TRBV2,-,TRBJ2-3,TRBD2
TGTGCCAGCAGTTTATTGCTAGCGGGGGGCGCTTACGAGCAGTACTTC,CASSLLLAGGAYEQYF,TRBV27,-,TRBJ2-7,TRBD2
TGCGCCAGCAGTGAGCGAAGATCCAATCAGCCCCAGCATTTT,CASSERRSNQPQHF,TRBV10-2,few,TRBJ1-5,-
TGTGCCAGCAGTTTAGGACAGGTGGTATACAATGAGCAGTTCTTC,CASSLGQVVYNEQFF,TRBV6-5,-,TRBJ2-1,TRBD1
TGTGCCAGCAGCGATTGGGGCGGGGTGCTTGAGCAGTTCTTC,CASSDWGGVLEQFF,TRBV5-6,-,TRBJ2-1,-
TGTGCCAGCAGCTTCAGGGGCCACTCTGGAAACACCATATATTTT,CASSFRGHSGNTIYF,TRBV7-9,-,TRBJ1-3,-
TGTGCCAGCAGCAACCTACAGGGGAACTCCTACGAGCAGTACTTC,CASSNLQGNSYEQYF,TRBV7-2,-,TRBJ2-7,TRBD1
TGTGCCACCAGCAGAGATTGGGCGGGTTACAATGAGCAGTTCTTC,CATSRDWAGYNEQFF,TRBV15,-,TRBJ2-1,-
TGCGCCAGCAGCCCCCTCGCGACAGCCGATCATCAGCCCCAGCATTTT,CASSPLATADHQPQHF,TRBV4-1,once,TRBJ1-5,-
TGTGCCAGCAGCTACAACCCCGGACTGACCTACGAGCAGTACTTC,CASSYNPGLTYEQYF,TRBV7-2,-,TRBJ2-7,-
TGTGCCAGCAGTTTATTTGCCCCGAGCCGGGGGGTAGATTCACCCCTCCACTTT,CASSLFAPSRGVDSPLHF,TRBV27,-,TRBJ1-6,-
TGCGCCAGCAGTGACCTGACGGGACAGGGAACCTCTAATGAAAAACTGTTTTTT,CASSDLTGQGTSNEKLFF,TRBV10-2,-,TRBJ1-4,TRBD1
TGTGCCAGCAGCTTAGGGACAGGGGCGGGAGACACCGGGGAGCTGTTTTTT,CASSLGTGAGDTGELFF,TRBV5-4,-,TRBJ2-2,TRBD1
TGTGCCAGCAGCCAAGATATCGGGGGCGCGAAACAGTTCTTC,CASSQDIGGAKQFF,TRBV14,-,TRBJ2-1,-
TGTGCCAGTAGTATAGAGGGACTCGGACAGAAGAGGGCTTTCTTT,CASSIEGLGQKRAFF,TRBV19,once,TRBJ1-1,-
TGTGCCAGCAGCCGCCACCAAGAGACCCAGTACTTC,CASSRHQETQYF,TRBV3-1/TRBV3-2,-,TRBJ2-5,-
TGTGCCAGCAGGAGGACAGGGGAGCTCTATCATTTT,CASRRTGELYHF,TRBV6-5,-,TRBJ1-1,TRBD1
TGTGCCAGTAGTATCAACACGGGCTTCTCTGGAAACACCATATATTTT,CASSINTGFSGNTIYF,TRBV19,-,TRBJ1-3,-
TGTGCCAGCAAGGGGGCGGACTATGGCTACACCTTC,CASKGADYGYTF,TRBV2,-,TRBJ1-2,TRBD1
TGTGCCAGCAGTTTAGCCGACGGCACAGATACGCAGTATTTT,CASSLADGTDTQYF,TRBV28,-,TRBJ2-3,-
TGTGCCAGCTCCCCGGGGGCCCTTGAAGCTTTCTTT,CASSPGALEAFF,TRBV18,-,TRBJ1-1,-
TGTGCCAGCAGCCGGACTAATGAAAAACTGTTTTTT,CASSRTNEKLFF,TRBV28,-,TRBJ1-4,-
TGCGCCAGCAGCTTGGAAGGGGTTGATAATTCACCCCTCCACTTT,CASSLEGVDNSPLHF,TRBV5-1,once,TRBJ1-6,-
TGTGCCAGCAGCACGGGGCGAACCTACAATGAGCAGTTCTTC,CASSTGRTYNEQFF,TRBV9,-,TRBJ2-1,-
TGTGCCATCAGAAGTGAGGGGGGCCCCTACAATGAGCAGTTCTTC,CAIRSEGGPYNEQFF,TRBV10-3,-,TRBJ2-1,-
TGTGCCACCGCCGGACAGGGTTATGAAAAACTGTTTTTT,CATAGQGYEKLFF,TRBV6-5,-,TRBJ1-4,TRBD1